This entry describes one T cell receptor beta chain. In TCRdb, the RACE reads were re-called with MiXCR into one record per CDR3 protein. The table records about 350,000 distinct CDR3 sequences, nearly 6.5% of them present only once. Time point reported: patch test 2, 6 weeks after DPC sensitization. Sample treatment: therapeutic diphenylcyclopropenone sensitization with weekly scalp DPC. These data are taken from a study of human T cells and chemical hapten exposure. The CDR3 runs to 18 residues. Germline values: CDR1 MGHDK, CDR2 SYGVNS. Trimming removed 2 bases at V and 0 bases at J, with 17 bases between.

This specimen was whole blood, taken in connection with sensitization to the hapten diphenylcyclopropenone (DPC). The chain couples TRBV25-1 to TRBJ1-5; a weak D match, TRBD1 (5 bases). The sequence derives from a woman aged 18-29 years with alopecia areata. Some clones in this sample may be carry-over from other donors' samples. CDR3 protein: CASSENHQGSDSNQPQHF. The CDR3 nucleotides read TGTGCCAGCAGTGAAAACCACCAGGGCTCTGATAGCAATCAGCCCCAGCATTTT. Using reference TRBV25-1 and TRBJ1-5 for the parts outside the CDR3, the full variable domain is EADIYQTPRYLVIGTGKKITLECSQTMGHDKMYWYQQDPGMELHLIHYSYGVNSTEKGDLSSESTVSRIRTEHFPLTLESARPSHTSQYLCASSENHQGSDSNQPQHFGDGTRLSIL.